Following are 25 T cell receptor beta chains from one sample sequenced in a study of blood T cell repertoires in COVID-19. Repertoires were generated with immunoSEQ multiplex PCR, while TCRdb's copy carries only in-frame clones and drops some. Among hundreds of thousands of clones listed, around nine tenths were seen once. Sequences were obtained from peripheral blood. These receptors were obtained from a man aged 35-49 years with acute or convalescent COVID-19.

The chain employs TRBV2 and TRBJ1-3, with unresolved D. Germline assignment: CDR1 SNHLY and CDR2 FYNNEI. This CDR3 spans 12 amino acids. V shed 4 bases and J shed 11 bases, with 12 bases lying between them. CDR3 in amino acids: CASSGAGFAIYF. The DNA of the CDR3 is TGTGCCAGCAGTGGCGCAGGTTTCGCCATATATTTT. Based on the CDR3 plus reference TRBV2 and TRBJ1-3, the full variable domain is EPEVTQTPSHQVTQMGQEVILRCVPISNHLYFYWYRQILGQKVEFLVSFYNNEISEKSEIFDDQFSVERPDGSNFTLKIRSTKLEDSAMYFCASSGAGFAIYFGEGSWLTVV.

The chain is built from TRBV21-1 and TRBJ1-3. TRBV21-1 is an annotated pseudogene. This CDR3 comprises 13 residues. Here the CDR3 reads CATLRGAGNTIYF. CDR3 coding DNA: TGTGCCACCTTGAGGGGAGCGGGTAACACCATATATTTT.

The genes are TRBV27 and TRBJ1-2, with 9 bases fitting TRBD1. Unmatched junction bases numbered 5, after V lost 0 bases and J lost 6 bases. Germline CDR1 is MNHEY and CDR2 is SMNVEV (reference sequence). The CDR3 covers 15 residues. The CDR3 is CASSLSDRGWDGYTF. Here the CDR3 DNA reads TGTGCCAGCAGTTTATCGGACAGGGGATGGGATGGCTACACCTTC.

This chain links TRBV27 with TRBJ1-2; unclear D gene. CDR1 MNHEY and CDR2 SMNVEV come from the germline V gene (reference sequence). The CDR3 has 13 residues. The V gene lost 6 bases and the J gene lost 7 bases, with 15 bases spanning the gap. CDR3 in amino acids: CASSPREGLGYTF. The CDR3 nucleotides are TGTGCCAGCAGCCCGCGGGAGGGTCTTGGCTACACCTTC.

The chain recombines TRBV6-5 with TRBJ1-1; D remains ambiguous. Germline V gives CDR1 MNHEY, CDR2 SVGAGI. V dropped 6 bases and J dropped 6 bases, with 14 bases sitting between them. This CDR3 contains 13 residues. This CDR3 reads CASRTGSSPEAFF. The DNA for the CDR3 is TGTGCCAGCAGAACGGGTTCAAGCCCTGAAGCTTTCTTT.

The sample holds a few counts of this clone. The CDR3 bases are TGCGCCAGCAGTGAGTCGCGGGGCAGTTACTATGGCTACACCTTC. Residues: CASSESRGSYYGYTF. The chain links TRBV10-2 to TRBJ1-2; the D gene is possibly TRBD1 (5 bases). V gave up 0 bases and J gave up 3 bases, with 11 bases separating them. The CDR3 loop spans 15 amino acids. Germline-derived CDR1 and CDR2 are WSHSY and SAAADI.

This clone was detected once. This sequence joins TRBV9 and TRBJ2-3; 8 bases agree with TRBD1. Germline trimming cut 0 bases from V and 4 bases from J; bases unmatched to any gene: 4. CDR1 and CDR2 (germline): SGDLS, YYNGEE. There are 15 residues in the CDR3. CDR3 DNA sequence: TGTGCCAGCAGCGTAGGGGACAGGAACCCAGATACGCAGTATTTT. It yields the protein CASSVGDRNPDTQYF. Full variable domain (missing parts from reference TRBV9 and TRBJ2-3): DSGVTQTPKHLITATGQRVTLRCSPRSGDLSVYWYQQSLDQGLQFLIQYYNGEERAKGNILERFSAQQFPDLHSELNLSSLELGDSALYFCASSVGDRNPDTQYFGPGTRLTVL.

The V gene is TRBV2, the J gene TRBJ2-7; D is possibly TRBD1 (5 bases). The V gene's germline CDR1 is SNHLY and CDR2 FYNNEI. CDR3 length equals 15 residues. V was clipped by 4 bases and J by 0 bases, with 13 bases between them. The CDR3 sequence is CASSAQGSSSYEQYF. As DNA, the CDR3 is TGTGCCAGCAGTGCCCAGGGCTCCAGCTCCTACGAGCAGTACTTC.

This clone appeared once. The chain couples TRBV5-1 to TRBJ2-7; 8 bases line up with TRBD2. This CDR3 comprises 16 residues. Germline values: CDR1 SGHRS, CDR2 YFSETQ. Losses at the gene ends were 4 bases for V and 2 bases for J; bases not matched to a gene: 11. The CDR3 sequence is CASSNPLAGSTYEQYF. The DNA for the CDR3 is TGCGCCAGCAGCAACCCTCTAGCGGGTTCCACCTACGAGCAGTACTTC.

This chain links TRBV28 with TRBJ1-5, with a weak D call TRBD1 (5 bases). V was pared by 8 bases and J by 1 base, with 12 bases between. Germline V gives CDR1 MDHEN, CDR2 SYDVKM. This CDR3 is 14 amino acids long. CDR3: CASSFGGSNQPQHF. In DNA, the CDR3 is TGTGCCAGCTCTTTTGGGGGGAGCAATCAGCCCCAGCATTTT.

The V gene is TRBV6-5, the J gene TRBJ2-1; TRBD1 aligns across 8 bases. Germline V CDR1 and CDR2: MNHEY, SVGAGI. V lost 2 bases to trimming and J lost 7 bases; unmatched junction nucleotides: 4. The CDR3 contains 14 residues. CDR3 bases: TGTGCCAGCAGTTACGGGCAGGGGGCGAATGAGCAGTTCTTC. It specifies CASSYGQGANEQFF.

The chain uses TRBV14 and TRBJ2-2; 12 bases match TRBD1. Germline V lookup: CDR1 SGHDN, CDR2 FVKESK. This CDR3 comprises 16 residues. J was trimmed by 8 bases and V by 3 bases; bases with no gene match: 7. In DNA form, the CDR3 reads TGTGCCAGCAGCCACGGGACAGGGGGCATTATAGGGGAGCTGTTTTTT. It specifies CASSHGTGGIIGELFF.

V gene TRBV3-1 (or the pseudogene TRBV3-2) combines with J gene TRBJ1-1; a possible D gene is TRBD1 (6 bases). V lost 4 bases to trimming and J lost 1 base, with 13 bases between them. Germline CDR1 reads LGHDT; CDR2 reads YNNKEL (reference sequence). The CDR3 is 15 amino acids. The CDR3 loop is CASSRLTGGNTEAFF. CDR3 DNA: TGTGCCAGCAGCCGGTTGACAGGCGGGAACACTGAAGCTTTCTTT.

The genes are TRBV3-1 (or the pseudogene TRBV3-2) and TRBJ1-5; TRBD1 might be the D (6 bases). CDR1 is LGHDT and CDR2 is YNNKEL in the germline V gene (reference sequence). Trimming removed 3 bases from V and 9 bases from J, with 12 bases in between. This CDR3 region has 13 residues. CDR3 region: CASSQGADRPQHF. The CDR3, as DNA: TGTGCCAGCAGCCAGGGGGCTGATCGGCCCCAGCATTTT.

This clone was seen only once. The V gene is TRBV14, the J gene TRBJ2-1, with 13 bases aligning to TRBD2. This CDR3 has 16 amino acids. J was trimmed by 4 bases and V by 4 bases; bases with no gene match: 4. Germline CDR1 and CDR2: SGHDN and FVKESK. The CDR3 reads CASSPRTSGRYNEQFF. CDR3 coding DNA: TGTGCCAGCAGCCCGCGGACTAGCGGGAGATACAATGAGCAGTTCTTC.

The chain uses TRBV6-5 and TRBJ1-1, with 8 bases identical to TRBD1. This CDR3 contains 14 residues. Germline CDR1 MNHEY, CDR2 SVGAGI. V dropped 6 bases and J dropped 0; count of bases not matched to a gene: 3. The CDR3 region is CASSRGQVNTEAFF. In DNA, the CDR3 is TGTGCCAGCAGCAGGGGGCAGGTGAACACTGAAGCTTTCTTT.

The chain is built from TRBV3-1 (or the pseudogene TRBV3-2) and TRBJ1-5; D is undetermined. Trimming took 4 bases from V and 2 from J, leaving 9 bases between them. The CDR3 covers 14 residues. Germline V lookup: CDR1 LGHDT, CDR2 YNNKEL (reference sequence). The CDR3 sequence is CASSRASGNQPQHF. For the CDR3, the DNA is TGTGCCAGCAGCCGGGCCTCAGGCAATCAGCCCCAGCATTTT.

V is TRBV28 and J is TRBJ1-6; 7 positions agree with TRBD1. Germline lookup yields CDR1 MDHEN and CDR2 SYDVKM. This CDR3 region has 15 residues. V was pared by 5 bases and J by 8 bases, with 9 bases of the junction left unmatched. In DNA form, the CDR3 reads TGTGCCAGCAGTACGACAGGGATTTGGGATTCACCCCTCCACTTT. This sequence encodes CASSTTGIWDSPLHF. Drawing the rest from reference TRBV28 and TRBJ1-6, the complete variable domain is DVKVTQSSRYLVKRTGEKVFLECVQDMDHENMFWYRQDPGLGLRLIYFSYDVKMKEKGDIPEGYSVSREKKERFSLILESASTNQTSMYLCASSTTGIWDSPLHFGNGTRLTVT.

The chain recombines TRBV24-1 with TRBJ1-5; 9 bases line up with TRBD1. The junction had 5 bases not matched to a gene; V was cut back by 3 bases and J by 3 bases. CDR1 is KGHDR and CDR2 is SFDVKD in the germline V gene. This CDR3 is 16 amino acids long. The CDR3 reads CATSDPGTGLNQPQHF. In DNA form, the CDR3 reads TGTGCCACCAGTGATCCTGGGACAGGGCTCAATCAGCCCCAGCATTTT.

This clone appeared once. The J gene is TRBJ2-7, the V gene TRBV7-2; 11 positions agree with TRBD2. CDR1 is SGHTA and CDR2 is FQGNSA in the germline V gene. The V segment lost 6 bases and the J segment 4 bases; nucleotides outside the gene matches: 17. The CDR3 is made up of 18 amino acids. CDR3 nucleotide sequence: TGTGCCAGCAGGGAGTGGGGCACTAGCGGGGGCTTAGGATACGAGCAGTACTTC. Translated, it gives CASREWGTSGGLGYEQYF.

CDR3 loop: CASSYLRQGKAQHF. DNA of the CDR3: TGTGCCAGCAGTTACCTCAGACAGGGGAAGGCCCAGCATTTT. V and J are TRBV6-2 or TRBV6-3 and TRBJ1-5; TRBD1 agrees at 8 bases. Trimming took 2 bases from V and 11 from J; bases not matched to a gene: 8. This CDR3 spans 14 amino acids. Germline CDR1 is MNHEY and CDR2 is SVGEGT.

The rearrangement uses TRBV19 and TRBJ1-5, with TRBD1 identical over 7 bases. This CDR3 has 15 amino acids. V shed 2 bases and J 1 base; nucleotides not matched to a gene: 2. The germline V gene encodes CDR1 LNHDA and CDR2 SQIVND (reference sequence). CDR3 nucleotides: TGTGCCAGTAGTATATGGGACAGCAGCAATCAGCCCCAGCATTTT. Amino acid sequence: CASSIWDSSNQPQHF.

The chain links TRBV30 to TRBJ2-5, with 8 bases identical to TRBD2. After removal of 4 bases from V and 4 bases from J, the junction contained 11 bases not matched to a gene. This CDR3 is 15 amino acids long. Germline CDR1 reads GTSNPN; CDR2 reads SVGIG (reference sequence). CDR3: CAWTTAGVIGETQYF. The DNA for the CDR3 is TGTGCCTGGACAACAGCGGGGGTGATCGGAGAGACCCAGTACTTC.

This chain joins TRBV29-1 and TRBJ1-1; D might be TRBD1 (5 bases). From germline, CDR1 is SQVTM and CDR2 ANQGSEA. This CDR3 has 11 residues. The CDR3 protein is CRTDSYTEAFF. CDR3 bases: TGCAGGACAGACAGCTACACTGAAGCTTTCTTT.

This clone was seen once. J is TRBJ1-1 and V is TRBV2; D not certain. The V gene lost 1 base and the J gene lost 3 bases, with 18 bases spanning the gap. There are 17 residues in the CDR3. CDR1 is SNHLY, CDR2 FYNNEI, per germline. In DNA form, the CDR3 reads TGTGCCAGCAGTGAAGGTGCTCGGCGTCTGAGGGACACTGAAGCTTTCTTT. This sequence encodes CASSEGARRLRDTEAFF.